A selection of T cell receptor beta chains follows, all from one sample in a study of CD8 T cells in Susac syndrome. TCRdb independently ran MiXCR on the immunoSEQ multiplex PCR reads; one entry per CDR3 protein. Of 170,000 or so distinct CDR3 sequences in the sample, 85% to 95% are singletons; the top ten hold approximately 0.094%. Material for sequencing was CD4+ T cells from PBMCs. All receptors come from a human donor with multiple sclerosis. The CDR3 runs from the conserved cysteine through the conserved F or W. A D gene is named only where the DNA matches it firmly. Clone size is not always given. Where it is, it says once, few, many or a class for expanded clones.

j_gene: TRBJ1-4; abundance: few; d_gene: -; v_gene: TRBV7-8; CDR3aa: CASSLGQSTNEKLFF; CDR3nt: TGTGCCAGCAGCTTAGGGCAGAGTACTAATGAAAAACTGTTTTTT
j_gene: TRBJ2-1; abundance: -; d_gene: TRBD1; v_gene: TRBV28; CDR3aa: CASSRPPGQGNDNEQFF; CDR3nt: TGTGCCAGCAGCCGACCCCCGGGACAGGGAAACGACAATGAGCAGTTCTTC
j_gene: TRBJ1-4; abundance: -; d_gene: -; v_gene: TRBV20-1; CDR3aa: CSASVQGTNEKLFF; CDR3nt: TGCAGTGCTAGTGTGCAGGGGACTAATGAAAAACTGTTTTTT
j_gene: TRBJ2-4; abundance: -; d_gene: -; v_gene: TRBV20-1; CDR3aa: CSAFYIAKNIQYF; CDR3nt: TGCAGTGCCTTCTACATAGCCAAAAACATTCAGTACTTC
j_gene: TRBJ1-2; abundance: -; d_gene: -; v_gene: TRBV18; CDR3aa: CASSPPPTGRYGYTF; CDR3nt: TGTGCCAGCTCACCACCCCCGACAGGACGGTATGGCTACACCTTC
j_gene: TRBJ2-2; abundance: -; d_gene: TRBD2; v_gene: TRBV7-3; CDR3aa: CASGLGNTGELFF; CDR3nt: TGTGCCAGTGGACTAGGCAACACCGGGGAGCTGTTTTTT
j_gene: TRBJ2-3; abundance: -; d_gene: -; v_gene: TRBV11-2; CDR3aa: CASSHGTEADTQYF; CDR3nt: TGTGCCAGCAGCCACGGAACGGAGGCAGATACGCAGTATTTT
j_gene: TRBJ2-2; abundance: -; d_gene: -; v_gene: TRBV12-3/TRBV12-4; CDR3aa: CASTKGHGELFF; CDR3nt: TGTGCCAGCACGAAGGGACACGGGGAGCTGTTTTTT
j_gene: TRBJ2-5; abundance: once; d_gene: -; v_gene: TRBV2; CDR3aa: CASSDSQETQYF; CDR3nt: TGTGCCAGCAGCGACAGCCAAGAGACCCAGTACTTC
j_gene: TRBJ2-1; abundance: -; d_gene: -; v_gene: TRBV30; CDR3aa: CAWSVREQFF; CDR3nt: TGTGCCTGGAGTGTCCGGGAGCAGTTCTTC